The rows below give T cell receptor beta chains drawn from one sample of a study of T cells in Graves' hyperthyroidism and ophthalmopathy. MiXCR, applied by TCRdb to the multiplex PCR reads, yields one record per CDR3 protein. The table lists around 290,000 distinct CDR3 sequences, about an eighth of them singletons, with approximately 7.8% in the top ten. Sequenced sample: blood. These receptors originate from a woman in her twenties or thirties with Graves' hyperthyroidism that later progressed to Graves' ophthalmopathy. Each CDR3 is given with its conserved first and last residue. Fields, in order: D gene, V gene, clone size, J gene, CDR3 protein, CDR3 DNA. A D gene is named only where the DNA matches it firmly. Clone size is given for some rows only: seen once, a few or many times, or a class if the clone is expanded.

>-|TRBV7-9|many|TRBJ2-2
CASSSDGANTGELFF
TGTGCCAGCAGCTCCGACGGAGCGAACACCGGGGAGCTGTTTTTT
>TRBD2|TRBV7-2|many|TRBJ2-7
CASSSATSGIYEQYF
TGTGCCAGCAGCTCGGCGACTAGCGGGATCTACGAGCAGTACTTC
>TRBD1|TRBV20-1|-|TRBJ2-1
CSARDRHYRGMRDNEQFF
TGCAGTGCTAGAGATAGGCACTACAGGGGTATGAGGGACAATGAGCAGTTCTTC
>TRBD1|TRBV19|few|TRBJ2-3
CASSTGTAGGDTQYF
TGTGCCAGTAGTACCGGGACAGCTGGTGGAGATACGCAGTATTTT
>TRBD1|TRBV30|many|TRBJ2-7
CAWGASGGGQYF
TGTGCCTGGGGGGCATCAGGGGGCGGGCAGTACTTC
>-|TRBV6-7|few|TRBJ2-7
CASSYSLLDRYEQYF
TGTGCCAGCAGTTACTCGCTACTAGATAGGTACGAGCAGTACTTC
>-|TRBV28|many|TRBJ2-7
CASSSWYEQYF
TGTGCCAGCAGTTCTTGGTACGAGCAGTACTTC
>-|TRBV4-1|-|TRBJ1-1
CASSQDQGTVLNTEAFF
TGCGCCAGCAGCCAAGATCAGGGAACAGTCCTGAACACTGAAGCTTTCTTT
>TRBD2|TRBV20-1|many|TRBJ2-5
CSAPLADRQETQYF
TGCAGTGCTCCACTAGCGGACCGCCAAGAGACCCAGTACTTC
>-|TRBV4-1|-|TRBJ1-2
CASSQDRLGNYGYTF
TGCGCCAGCAGCCAAGATCGCCTCGGGAACTATGGCTACACCTTC
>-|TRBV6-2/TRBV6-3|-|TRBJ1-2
CASSYATQRGDGYTF
TGTGCCAGCAGTTACGCGACCCAACGAGGGGATGGCTACACCTTC
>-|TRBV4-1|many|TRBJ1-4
CASSQVTGSATNEKLFF
TGCGCCAGCAGCCAAGTGACGGGATCAGCAACTAATGAAAAACTGTTTTTT
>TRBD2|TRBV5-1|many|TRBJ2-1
CASSSLTSGGGGNEQFF
TGCGCCAGCAGCTCTTTGACTAGCGGCGGAGGGGGCAATGAGCAGTTCTTC
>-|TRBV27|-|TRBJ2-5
CARTKPPAGQETQYF
TGTGCCAGGACAAAACCCCCAGCAGGGCAAGAGACCCAGTACTTC
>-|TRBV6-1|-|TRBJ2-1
CASSLTGTLHGNEQFF
TGTGCCAGCAGTCTTACCGGGACTTTACACGGCAATGAGCAGTTCTTC
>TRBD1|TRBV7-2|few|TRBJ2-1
CASSLDSGQPSYNEQFF
TGTGCCAGCAGCTTAGATTCGGGACAGCCTTCCTACAATGAGCAGTTCTTC
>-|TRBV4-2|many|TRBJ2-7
CASSQSLSYEQYF
TGTGCCAGCAGCCAATCCCTAAGCTACGAGCAGTACTTC
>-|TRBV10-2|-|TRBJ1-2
CASSEDYGYTF
TGCGCCAGCAGTGAAGACTATGGCTACACCTTC
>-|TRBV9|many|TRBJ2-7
CASSEEEDSYEQYF
TGTGCCAGCAGCGAGGAGGAGGACTCCTACGAGCAGTACTTC
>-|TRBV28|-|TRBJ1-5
CATRTGTRDSNQLQHF
TGTGCCACCCGAACCGGGACGAGGGATAGCAATCAGCTCCAGCATTTT